One and the same sample provided the 31 T cell receptor beta chains below, sequenced in a study of T cells in Graves' hyperthyroidism and ophthalmopathy (dated by TCRdb to the late 2010s). The library was generated by multiplex PCR. Sequencing was carried out with an Illumina HiSeq 2000. Amplification of TCR beta CDR3 regions was carried out from RNA transcripts. A first-round RT-PCR of the TCR CDR3 used the HTBI primer set with the Qiagen OneStep RT-PCR kit. Using fastp trimming at Q25 and MiXCR clonotype assembly, TCRdb reanalyzed the public sequencing data and kept in-frame beta chains. Rows merge per CDR3 protein into single entries with the most common DNA and genes. The sample table lists 700,000 to 950,000 distinct CDR3 sequences, around 40% of them with a count of one. The ten largest clones represent around 30% of the sample. The sample taken for sequencing was blood. The origin of the receptors is a woman aged 40 to 50 with Graves' hyperthyroidism.

Only a few counts were recorded for this clonotype. The chain uses TRBV7-2 and TRBJ1-1; no firm D call. V was pared by 3 bases and J by 0 bases, with 8 bases between. This CDR3 has 14 residues. Germline loops: CDR1 SGHTA, CDR2 FQGNSA. CDR3 in DNA: TGTGCCAGCAGCTTCACTTGGATGAACACTGAAGCTTTCTTT. Its translation is CASSFTWMNTEAFF.

With regard to this clonotype: It may be a read error: a sequence one base away is much more abundant. The V call is TRBV10-3, the J call TRBJ1-6; D uncertain. The V gene's germline CDR1 is ENHRY and CDR2 SYGVKD. CDR3 size: 13 residues. Trimming stripped 10 bases from V and 3 bases from J, with 10 bases between. CDR3 in amino acids: CASRYGYNSPLHF. In DNA, the CDR3 is TGTGCCAGCAGATACGGCTATAATTCACCCCTCCACTTT.

This clonotype was detected many times. V is TRBV19 and J is TRBJ1-5; no firm D call. The CDR3 runs 12 residues. Germline V lookup: CDR1 LNHDA, CDR2 SQIVND (reference sequence). CDR3 amino acids: CAGGEGNQPQHF. The CDR3 DNA sequence: TGTGCTGGTGGGGAGGGCAATCAGCCCCAGCATTTT.

The CDR3 protein is CASWATSSYNSPLHF. CDR3 DNA sequence: TGTGCCAGCTGGGCGACCAGCTCCTATAATTCACCCCTCCACTTT. The rearrangement links TRBV7-2 to TRBJ1-6; D unresolved. V lost 8 bases, J lost 0 bases, and 11 bases lay in between. This CDR3 is 15 amino acids long. CDR1 is SGHTA and CDR2 is FQGNSA in the germline V gene.

This clonotype occurred a few times. The rearrangement joins TRBV7-9 to TRBJ2-5, with D perhaps TRBD2 (6 bases). With the DNA end fitting TRBJ2-1 better, the J assignment may be wrong. Germline V gene lookup returns CDR1 SEHNR and CDR2 FQNEAQ (reference sequence). The CDR3 length is 13 residues. CDR3 bases: TGTGCCAGCAGTTTACTAGCTTTAAATGAGCAGTTCTTC. Translated: CASSLLALNEQFF.

This clonotype appeared many times. This chain joins TRBV6-6 and TRBJ2-5; TRBD1 might be the D (6 bases). V lost 1 base, J lost 5 bases, and 14 bases lay in between. The germline gives CDR1 MNHNY, CDR2 SVGAGI (reference sequence). This CDR3 spans 15 amino acids. In DNA form, the CDR3 reads TGTGCCAGCAGTTACTACCCAGGGGTTCGTGAGACCCAGTACTTC. It codes for CASSYYPGVRETQYF.

This clonotype was recorded at least ten times. The chain couples TRBV7-2 to TRBJ1-4; D might be TRBD1 (5 bases). The CDR3 contains 12 residues. V was trimmed by 4 bases and J by 8 bases, leaving 8 bases between them. Germline values: CDR1 SGHTA, CDR2 FQGNSA. CDR3 in amino acids: CASSSGGEKLFF. The CDR3 nucleotides read TGTGCCAGCAGCTCGGGGGGGGAAAAACTGTTTTTT.

The chain couples TRBV20-1 to TRBJ2-3; 10 bases match TRBD2. Trimming at V came to 6 bases and at J to 5 bases, leaving 11 bases not matched to a gene. From germline, CDR1 is DFQATT and CDR2 SNEGSKA (reference sequence). CDR3 length equals 15 residues. CDR3 nucleotide sequence: TGCAGTGCCCGAGGGACTAGCGAATTGGGAGATACGCAGTATTTT. It is translated as CSARGTSELGDTQYF.

This chain links TRBV12-3 or TRBV12-4 with TRBJ1-2; D is possibly TRBD1 (5 bases). The length of the CDR3 is 13 residues. V lost 3 bases, J lost 3 bases, and 8 bases lay in between. DNA of the CDR3: TGTGCCAGCAGTTTCTCGGGACACTATGGCTACACCTTC. Translation gives CASSFSGHYGYTF.

This clonotype was detected only a few times. This chain links TRBV5-6 with TRBJ2-7, with 9 bases matching TRBD1. Per the germline V gene, CDR1 is SGHDT and CDR2 is YYEEEE. The length of the CDR3 is 14 residues. Trimming at V came to 2 bases and at J to 8 bases, leaving 8 bases not matched to a gene. This chain's CDR3 is CASSFGLGTGQQYF. CDR3 bases: TGTGCCAGCAGCTTCGGGTTGGGGACAGGGCAGCAGTACTTC.

This clonotype has ten or more counts. Mismatch with germline at one junction end may stem from a read error. The chain recombines TRBV5-1 with TRBJ1-5; possible D gene TRBD1, 5 bases. CDR1 and CDR2 from the germline V gene are SGHRS and YFSETQ. CDR3 length: 15 amino acids. CDR3 region: CASSLEGNSNQPQHF. The CDR3 coding sequence is TGTGCCAGCAGCTTAGAGGGGAATAGCAATCAGCCCCAGCATTTT. Drawing the rest from reference TRBV5-1 and TRBJ1-5, the complete variable domain is KAGVTQTPRYLIKTRGQQVTLSCSPISGHRSVSWYQQTPGQGLQFLFEYFSETQRNKGNFPGRFSGRQFSNSRSEMNVSTLELGDSALYLCASSLEGNSNQPQHFGDGTRLSIL.

This clonotype was found many times. The rearrangement links TRBV7-2 to TRBJ2-5; perhaps TRBD1 as D (6 bases). CDR1 is SGHTA, CDR2 FQGNSA, per germline. This CDR3 comprises 15 residues. Trimming shortened V by 7 bases and J by 5 bases, and 20 bases separated the two germline ends. In DNA, the CDR3 is TGTGCCAGCACCCTAGCAGGCAGGGGAGAGGAGACCCAGTACTTC. Translation gives CASTLAGRGEETQYF.

There are a few counts of this clonotype. The CDR3 loop reads CASSFRGANNSPLHF. DNA of the CDR3: TGTGCCAGCAGCTTTCGGGGGGCAAATAATTCACCCCTCCACTTT. This chain joins TRBV7-2 and TRBJ1-6; weak D call: TRBD1 (6 bases). Germline CDR1 and CDR2: SGHTA and FQGNSA. CDR3 size: 15 residues. V dropped 3 bases and J dropped 5 bases, with 11 bases sitting between them.

V and J are TRBV7-9 and TRBJ1-4; the D gene is possibly TRBD1 (6 bases). Germline CDR1 is SEHNR and CDR2 is FQNEAQ (reference sequence). Trimming left V 1 base short and J 8 bases short, with 14 bases between. CDR3 length: 15 amino acids. This CDR3 reads CASSLVGNRVEKLFF. The CDR3 DNA reads as TGTGCCAGCAGCTTAGTGGGGAACAGGGTAGAAAAACTGTTTTTT.

V and J are TRBV10-1 and TRBJ2-7; the match to TRBD1 covers 10 bases. The J segment lost 2 bases and the V segment lost 8 bases, leaving 3 bases of the junction unmatched. Germline V gives CDR1 WNHNN, CDR2 SYGVQD (reference sequence). The CDR3 covers 13 residues. CDR3 sequence reads: CASGQGETYEQYF. In DNA, the CDR3 is TGCGCCAGCGGACAGGGGGAGACCTACGAGCAGTACTTC.

The chain recombines TRBV12-3 or TRBV12-4 with TRBJ1-2, with TRBD1 matching 7 bases. This CDR3 comprises 15 residues. J lost 3 bases, V lost 5 bases, and 9 bases had no gene match. CDR3 residues: CASSPTGDRDYGYTF. The DNA of the CDR3 is TGTGCCAGCAGTCCCACAGGGGATCGGGACTATGGCTACACCTTC.

The chain carries TRBV4-1 and TRBJ2-7, with 7 bases identical to TRBD2. This CDR3 has 15 amino acids. Trimming cost V 0 bases and J 0 bases; bases outside gene matches: 2. Germline V gene sequence: CDR1 MGHRA, CDR2 YSYEKL. In DNA, the CDR3 is TGCGCCAGCAGCCAAGAACTAGCGCTCTCCTACGAGCAGTACTTC. Protein: CASSQELALSYEQYF.

This chain uses TRBV20-1 with TRBJ1-5, with 9 bases aligning to TRBD1. This CDR3 has 15 amino acids. The V segment lost 2 bases and the J segment 4 bases; nucleotides outside the gene matches: 6. The germline gives CDR1 DFQATT, CDR2 SNEGSKA (reference sequence). The CDR3 region is CSARKGQGRNQPQHF. CDR3 bases: TGCAGTGCTAGAAAGGGACAGGGAAGGAATCAGCCCCAGCATTTT.

To note about this clonotype: No conserved phenylalanine or tryptophan ends this CDR3, so it is likely a read error. The rearrangement links TRBV4-1 to TRBJ1-2, with no clear D. CDR1 and CDR2 from the germline V gene are MGHRA and YSYEKL. CDR3 size: 15 residues. Trimming shortened V by 0 bases and J by 1 base, and 9 bases separated the two germline ends. The CDR3 sequence: CASSQDRSDNYGYTS. In DNA form, the CDR3 reads TGCGCCAGCAGCCAAGATCGTTCAGATAACTATGGCTACACCTCC.

This clonotype appeared a few times. Here the CDR3 reads CASSPYRATTNEKLFF. The CDR3 DNA reads TGTGCCAGCAGCCCGTACAGGGCCACAACTAATGAAAAACTGTTTTTT. The V gene is TRBV7-2, the J gene TRBJ1-4; a weak D match, TRBD1 (6 bases). The germline V gene encodes CDR1 SGHTA and CDR2 FQGNSA. The CDR3 totals 16 residues. The germline V and J ends were trimmed by 5 bases and 0 bases, with 13 bases remaining between them. The whole variable domain, filled in from reference TRBV7-2 and TRBJ1-4, reads GAGVSQSPSNKVTEKGKDVELRCDPISGHTALYWYRQSLGQGLEFLIYFQGNSAPDKSGLPSDRFSAERTGGSVSTLTIQRTQQEDSAVYLCASSPYRATTNEKLFFGSGTQLSVL.

V is TRBV12-3 or TRBV12-4 and J is TRBJ1-1; TRBD1 is a possible D gene (5 bases). V was shortened by 8 bases and J by 5 bases, with 18 bases between the two germline ends. There are 14 residues in the CDR3. The CDR3 spells CASSPQGRKTEAFF. The CDR3 DNA sequence: TGTGCCAGCTCACCCCAGGGTAGAAAGACTGAAGCTTTCTTT.

This clonotype has at least ten counts. The chain links TRBV10-1 to TRBJ1-6; D not certain. V gave up 2 bases and J gave up 0 bases, with 11 bases separating them. Looked up from germline, CDR1 is WNHNN and CDR2 is SYGVQD (reference sequence). The CDR3 has 17 amino acids. In nucleotides, the CDR3 is TGCGCCAGCAGTGAGCTTGTGGGAAGCTCCTATAATTCACCCCTCCACTTT. Its protein product is CASSELVGSSYNSPLHF.

The sample holds a few counts of this clonotype. This sequence joins TRBV2 and TRBJ1-6; TRBD1 matches at 7 bases. V lost 2 bases to trimming and J lost 9 bases; unmatched junction nucleotides: 16. The CDR3 is 18 amino acids. Germline V lookup: CDR1 SNHLY, CDR2 FYNNEI. CDR3 sequence: CASSEKFLRGGRISPLHF. CDR3 nucleotides: TGTGCCAGCAGTGAAAAATTTCTTCGAGGGGGCCGTATTTCACCCCTCCACTTT.

The rearrangement joins TRBV7-9 to TRBJ1-1; D is unresolved. Germline CDR1 and CDR2: SEHNR and FQNEAQ (reference sequence). Trimming took off 5 bases at V and 0 bases at J, with 16 bases between the two ends. The CDR3 has 16 residues. DNA of the CDR3: TGTGCCAGCAGCCTGACCCTCGGGCAGTTGAACACTGAAGCTTTCTTT. Translation gives CASSLTLGQLNTEAFF.

CDR3 coding DNA: TGTGCCAGCAGTCATTCCGGGCCTACCTACGAGCAGTACTTC. This gives the protein CASSHSGPTYEQYF. The chain is built from TRBV25-1 and TRBJ2-7; D call uncertain. Germline values: CDR1 MGHDK, CDR2 SYGVNS. CDR3 length equals 14 residues. V dropped 5 bases and J dropped 2 bases, with 13 bases sitting between them.

This clonotype was picked up many times. V and J are TRBV20-1 and TRBJ2-7, with 8 bases lining up with TRBD1. The CDR3 spans 14 residues. Germline V gives CDR1 DFQATT, CDR2 SNEGSKA (reference sequence). V was pared by 6 bases and J by 3 bases, with 10 bases of the junction left unmatched. The CDR3 loop is CSATDREQYYEQYF. The CDR3 DNA reads as TGCAGTGCCACGGACAGGGAACAATACTACGAGCAGTACTTC.

For this clonotype: A read error is possible here, since a much larger clone lies one base away. This chain connects TRBV7-6 to TRBJ1-1; TRBD1 matches at 10 bases. This CDR3 is built from 15 residues. Germline V lookup: CDR1 SGHVS, CDR2 FNYEAQ. Trimming cost V 4 bases and J 4 bases; bases outside gene matches: 6. The CDR3 DNA reads TGTGCCAGCAGCTCCTGGACAGGGGGGAGCACTGAAGCTTTCTTT. Encoded protein: CASSSWTGGSTEAFF.

Comment on this clonotype: This may stem from a read error, because a much larger clone lies one nucleotide away. The conserved final phenylalanine or tryptophan is absent from the CDR3, which likely points to a read error. The rearrangement uses TRBV5-8 and TRBJ1-2, with 8 bases fitting TRBD1. Germline assignment: CDR1 SGHTS and CDR2 YDEGEE. Trimming took 5 bases from V and 4 from J; bases not matched to a gene: 4. CDR3 size: 13 residues. For the CDR3, the DNA is TGTGCCAGCAGTCGGACAGGGACCTATGGCTACACCTCC. Encoded protein: CASSRTGTYGYTS.

As to this clonotype: Germline is not matched at one junction end, which may reflect a read error. CDR3 loop: CASSQANPGQGSGGYTF. In nucleotides, the CDR3 is TGTGCCAGCAGCCAAGCAAATCCGGGACAGGGCAGTGGTGGCTACACTTTC. V gene TRBV5-5 combines with J gene TRBJ1-2; TRBD1 matches 9 bases. The CDR3 is 17 residues long. Germline V gene data show CDR1 as SGHKS and CDR2 as YYEKEE (reference sequence).

This clonotype was observed many times. V gene TRBV7-2 combines with J gene TRBJ1-1, with D hard to call. Germline CDR1 SGHTA, CDR2 FQGNSA. V was pared by 4 bases and J by 7 bases, with 13 bases between. CDR3 length equals 13 residues. The CDR3 nucleotides read TGTGCCAGCAGCTCCACAATGAAGATTGAAGCTTTCTTT. This encodes CASSSTMKIEAFF.

Details on this clonotype: At one of its ends the junction is not consistent with the germline gene, which may arise from a read error. The genes are TRBV6-2 or TRBV6-3 and TRBJ2-7; D is possibly TRBD1 (8 bases). This CDR3 spans 17 amino acids. Germline loops: CDR1 MNHEY, CDR2 SVGEGT. The CDR3 spells CASSEAGQVFSSYEQHF. DNA of the CDR3: TGTGCCAGCAGTGAAGCGGGACAGGTTTTTAGCTCCTACGAGCAGCACTTC.